This T cell receptor (beta chain) originates from a study of control samples from healthy donors and cancer patients. This clone has a handful of counts. The method was immunoSEQ multiplex PCR; TCRdb's version includes in-frame clones alone and lacks a portion of them. The table shows about 150,000 clones, with around 92% occurring only once. V lost 0 bases and J lost 3, with 0 bases in between. The CDR3 sequence is 11 residues long. Germline V CDR1 and CDR2: SGHDT, YYEEEE. The sample consisted of blood. This chain joins TRBV5-6 and TRBJ1-2; no reliable D call. This TCR came from a man aged 25 to 45 in good health. This CDR3 reads CASSLDYGYTF. The CDR3 region has the DNA TGTGCCAGCAGCTTGGACTATGGCTACACCTTC.